This T cell receptor (beta chain) stems from a study of blood T cell repertoires in COVID-19. The CDR3 sequence is 17 residues long. Original analysis: Amplification with reference gene primers provided the estimates of nucleated cell counts. Sequencing was performed with immunoSEQ multiplex PCR; in TCRdb, only in-frame clones are kept and a portion is missing. V and J calls and clone size are copied from that table; D and trimming were computed from the DNA. The table has about 180,000 clones, roughly 80% seen once. One Seattle source followed patients from active infection through their disease course.

This clonotype was sampled from a woman in her 70s with COVID-19, enrolled during active disease. V is TRBV21-1 and J is TRBJ2-1; the DNA was not compared with TRBD1, the D call given in the table. TRBV21-1 is noted as a pseudogene. The material sequenced was peripheral blood. The CDR3 DNA is TGTGCCAGCAGCAAAGAGGGGAATTCGGGTCACTACAATGAGCAGTTCTTC. This sequence encodes CASSKEGNSGHYNEQFF.